Reported below is one TCR beta chain. Other DNA sequences in this specimen translate into the identical CDR3. CDR1 is SGHVS and CDR2 is FNYEAQ in the germline V gene. The junction had 2 bases not matched to a gene; V was cut back by 1 base and J by 2 bases. The CDR3 is 16 residues long. This record belongs to a study of shared clonotypes between healthy human individuals. The data were produced by immunoSEQ multiplex PCR, yet TCRdb's version contains in-frame clones alone and is incomplete. The sample yields over a million clones, approximately 98% seen once. The sequencing sample was made of naive CD4+ T cells sorted from blood. This sample's subset: CD45RA+ positively selected. The source is a man younger than 45 in good health. The genes are TRBV7-6 and TRBJ2-3; TRBD1 aligns across 11 bases. For the CDR3, the DNA is TGTGCCAGCAGCTTAGGGACAGGGGGCACCACAGATACGCAGTATTTT. This translates into CASSLGTGGTTDTQYF. The variable domain in full, with the rest retrieved from reference TRBV7-6 and TRBJ2-3, is GAGVSQSPRYKVTKRGQDVALRCDPISGHVSLYWYRQALGQGPEFLTYFNYEAQQDKSGLPNDRFSAERPEGSISTLTIQRTEQRDSAMYRCASSLGTGGTTDTQYFGPGTRLTVL.